Following are 3 T cell receptor beta chains from one sample sequenced in a study of a mutant IDH1 vaccine in newly diagnosed glioma. As for time point: week 5, during vaccination. Doses consisted of 300 ug of mutant IDH1 20-mer peptide each, paired with topical imiquimod. No antigen has been assigned to these receptors. The repertoire was sequenced with immunoSEQ multiplex PCR; TCRdb's copy has only in-frame clones and lacks some. The sample lists around 78,000 clones; 91% were seen once. Specimen: PBMCs, collected from a glioma patient whose treatment included an IDH1 peptide vaccine. These receptors all stem from a woman aged 45-60 years with glioma.

The V call is TRBV6-5, the J call TRBJ2-7; 15 bases align to TRBD2. V trimming: 10 bases; J trimming: 4 bases; junction bases outside the gene matches: 5. Germline V CDR1 and CDR2: MNHEY, SVGAGI. This CDR3 spans 14 amino acids. CDR3 bases: TGTGCCACAGGACTAGCGGGAGGGCGGTACGAGCAGTACTTC. Translating gives CATGLAGGRYEQYF.

V is TRBV11-2 and J is TRBJ2-7; 9 bases are shared with TRBD1. Per the germline V gene, CDR1 is SGHAT and CDR2 is FQNNGV. This CDR3 region has 14 residues. Trimming cost V 4 bases and J 3 bases; bases outside gene matches: 4. CDR3 protein: CASSWGQGYYEQYF. The DNA for the CDR3 is TGTGCCAGCAGCTGGGGACAGGGTTACTACGAGCAGTACTTC.

V gene TRBV19 combines with J gene TRBJ2-5; 7 nucleotides align to TRBD1. The CDR3 contains 14 residues. CDR1 LNHDA and CDR2 SQIVND come from the germline V gene (reference sequence). V shed 3 bases and J 1 base; nucleotides not matched to a gene: 2. The CDR3 spells CASSIRTGQETQYF. Written as DNA, the CDR3 is TGTGCCAGTAGTATTAGGACAGGCCAAGAGACCCAGTACTTC.